The source of this T cell receptor (beta chain) is a study of CD8 T cells in ankylosing spondylitis. CDR1 SGHRS and CDR2 YFSETQ come from the germline V gene. CDR3 length: 14 residues. V lost 0 bases and J lost 7; bases outside the gene matches: 4. Study observations and caveats: Seven to nine highly homologous variants made up a TCR beta motif that seemed to typify ankylosing spondylitis blood.

TCRdb re-derived calls from the 5' RACE reads in MiXCR, one entry per CDR3 protein. The sample has more than 150,000 distinct CDR3 sequences, 13% seen once. This clonotype was seen ten or more times. Its antigen is unknown. V and J are TRBV5-1 and TRBJ2-1, with 7 nucleotides matching TRBD2. Source material: blood, either unsorted or a sorted T cell fraction (not recorded which). The TCR comes from a female donor with ankylosing spondylitis or in good health (not recorded which). The CDR3 protein is CASSLVAGDNEQFF. CDR3 coding DNA: TGCGCCAGCAGCTTGGTCGCGGGAGATAATGAGCAGTTCTTC. Full variable domain (remainder filled in from reference TRBV5-1 and TRBJ2-1): KAGVTQTPRYLIKTRGQQVTLSCSPISGHRSVSWYQQTPGQGLQFLFEYFSETQRNKGNFPGRFSGRQFSNSRSEMNVSTLELGDSALYLCASSLVAGDNEQFFGPGTRLTVL.